The entry below gives a single T cell receptor beta chain sequence along with its context. This record comes from a study of blood T cell repertoires in COVID-19. On the study more broadly: COVID-19 samples from acute and convalescent phases originated in the United States, Italy and Spain. PBMCs, B-cell-depleted T cells, or T cells provided the cDNA or gDNA that made up the material.

V was cut by 6 bases and J by 6 bases, with 13 bases left in between. Germline loops: CDR1 SGHNT, CDR2 YYREEE (reference sequence). CDR3 length: 13 residues. Original processing notes: Estimation of nucleated cell counts was performed using reference gene primer amplification. The table came from immunoSEQ multiplex PCR; TCRdb's copy has only in-frame clones and leaves some out. D and trimming were read from the DNA, whereas the V and J calls and clone size are those reported in that table. The table lists some 130,000 clones, about four fifths of them singletons. This sequence was found in a woman older than 75 with acute or convalescent COVID-19. The chain employs TRBV5-4 and TRBJ2-1, with D perhaps TRBD2 (5 bases). Sequencing was carried out using peripheral blood. The CDR3 nucleotides are TGTGCCAGCAACGGGGTTACGAGCAATGAGCAGTTCTTC. Its protein product is CASNGVTSNEQFF.